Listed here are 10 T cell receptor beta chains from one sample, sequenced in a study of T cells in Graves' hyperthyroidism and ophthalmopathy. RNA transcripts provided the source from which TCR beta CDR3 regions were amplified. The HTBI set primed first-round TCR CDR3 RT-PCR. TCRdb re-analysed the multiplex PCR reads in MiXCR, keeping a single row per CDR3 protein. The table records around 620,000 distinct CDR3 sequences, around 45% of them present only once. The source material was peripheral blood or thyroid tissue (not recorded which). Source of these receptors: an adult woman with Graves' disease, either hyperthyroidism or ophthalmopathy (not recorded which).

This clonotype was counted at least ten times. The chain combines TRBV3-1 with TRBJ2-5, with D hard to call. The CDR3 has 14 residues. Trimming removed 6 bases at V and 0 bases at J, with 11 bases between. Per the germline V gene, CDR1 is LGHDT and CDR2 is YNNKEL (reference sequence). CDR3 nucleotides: TGTGCCAGCAGTCTCTCTGGACACCAAGAGACCCAGTACTTC. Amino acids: CASSLSGHQETQYF.

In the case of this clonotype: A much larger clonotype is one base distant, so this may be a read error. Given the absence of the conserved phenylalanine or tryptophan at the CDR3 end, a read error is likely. The CDR3: CASSTTKDTEAFL. The CDR3 DNA follows: TGTGCCAGCTCGACGACAAAGGACACTGAAGCTTTCCTT. The V gene is TRBV18, the J gene TRBJ1-1; no reliable D call. Trimming left V 6 bases short and J 3 bases short, with 11 bases between. CDR1 and CDR2 (germline): KGHSH, LQKENI. This CDR3 is 13 amino acids long.

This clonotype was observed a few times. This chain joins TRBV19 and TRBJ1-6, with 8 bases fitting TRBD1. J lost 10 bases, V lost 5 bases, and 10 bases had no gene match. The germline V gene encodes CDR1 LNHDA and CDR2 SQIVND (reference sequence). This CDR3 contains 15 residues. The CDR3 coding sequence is TGTGCCAGTAGTCCAACGACAGGGGTCGGATCACCCCTCCACTTT. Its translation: CASSPTTGVGSPLHF.

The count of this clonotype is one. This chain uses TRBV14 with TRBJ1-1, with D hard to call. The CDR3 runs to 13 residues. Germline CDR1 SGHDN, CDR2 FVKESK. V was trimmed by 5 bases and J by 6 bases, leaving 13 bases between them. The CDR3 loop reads CASSSVGSAEAFF. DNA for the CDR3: TGTGCCAGCAGCTCTGTGGGATCGGCTGAAGCTTTCTTT.

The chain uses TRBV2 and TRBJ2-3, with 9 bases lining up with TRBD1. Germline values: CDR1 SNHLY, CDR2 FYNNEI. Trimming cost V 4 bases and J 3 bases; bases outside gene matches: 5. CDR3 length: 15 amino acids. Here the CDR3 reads CASSGGQGGTDTQYF. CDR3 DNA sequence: TGTGCCAGCAGTGGGGGACAGGGAGGGACAGATACGCAGTATTTT.

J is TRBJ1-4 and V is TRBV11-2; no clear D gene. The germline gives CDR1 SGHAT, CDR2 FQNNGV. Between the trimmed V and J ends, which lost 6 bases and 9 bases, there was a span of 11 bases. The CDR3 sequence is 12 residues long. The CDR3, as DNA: TGTGCCAGCAGTTTGGACCCCCAAAAACTGTTTTTT. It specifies CASSLDPQKLFF.

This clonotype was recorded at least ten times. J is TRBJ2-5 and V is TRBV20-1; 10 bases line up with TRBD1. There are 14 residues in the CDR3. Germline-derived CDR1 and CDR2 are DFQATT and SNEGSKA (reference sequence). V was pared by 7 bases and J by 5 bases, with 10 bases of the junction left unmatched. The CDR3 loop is CSVSRDRGWETQYF. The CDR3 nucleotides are TGCAGTGTTAGCCGGGACAGGGGTTGGGAGACCCAGTACTTC.

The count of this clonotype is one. CDR3 in DNA: TGTGCCAGCAGCACGACAAATTCACCCCTCCACTTT. Protein product: CASSTTNSPLHF. This chain connects TRBV7-8 to TRBJ1-6; D remains unclear. CDR1 SGHVS and CDR2 FQNEAQ come from the germline V gene. V was shortened by 5 bases and J by 7 bases, with 6 bases between the two germline ends. The CDR3 is made up of 12 amino acids.

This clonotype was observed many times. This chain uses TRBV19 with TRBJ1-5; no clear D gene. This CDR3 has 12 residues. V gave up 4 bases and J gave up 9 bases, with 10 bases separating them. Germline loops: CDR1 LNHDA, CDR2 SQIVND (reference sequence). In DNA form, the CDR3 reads TGTGCCAGTAGTAACCCCGGAGGGCCCCAGCATTTT. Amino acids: CASSNPGGPQHF.

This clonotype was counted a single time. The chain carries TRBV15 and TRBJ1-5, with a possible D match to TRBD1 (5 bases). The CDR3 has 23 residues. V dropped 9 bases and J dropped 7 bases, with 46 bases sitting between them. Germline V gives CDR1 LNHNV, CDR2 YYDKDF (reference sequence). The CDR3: CATGPFSSPVRLSRRPEGQPQHF. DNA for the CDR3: TGTGCCACTGGACCCTTTAGCTCCCCGGTGCGTCTCTCCCGCAGACCCGAGGGGCAGCCCCAGCATTTT.